One and the same sample provided the 18 T cell receptor beta chains below, sequenced in a study of blood T cell repertoires in COVID-19 (dated by TCRdb to about 2020). Libraries were prepared through the immunoSEQ multiplex PCR assay. Sourced from immuneACCESS, this table was stored by TCRdb with only in-frame sequences that have V and J called. A share of the clones is absent; for the studies checked, an unresolved V gene accounts for under half, and the remainder has no known explanation. For this sample there are approximately 94,000 clones; more than 70% appear just once. In total, the top ten clones hold around 4.5% of the sample. Specimen: peripheral blood. The receptors were gathered from a woman over 75 with active COVID-19.

This clone appeared a few times. The genes are TRBV5-4 and TRBJ2-3; a possible D gene is TRBD2 (5 bases). The V end lost 4 bases, the J end lost 3 bases, and 12 bases lay between the germline ends. The CDR3 is 14 amino acids. Germline V CDR1 and CDR2: SGHNT, YYREEE (reference sequence). CDR3 region: CASSSERGTDTQYF. DNA of the CDR3: TGTGCCAGCAGCAGTGAGCGAGGGACAGATACGCAGTATTTT.

CDR3 bases: TGTGCCAGCACCGGTACTGCTGGCGGGAGGGCCTACGAGCAGTACTTC. Translation: CASTGTAGGRAYEQYF. The rearrangement uses TRBV28 and TRBJ2-7, with 9 nucleotides matching TRBD2. The J segment lost 2 bases and the V segment lost 7 bases, leaving 12 bases of the junction unmatched. Germline-derived CDR1 and CDR2 are MDHEN and SYDVKM. This CDR3 has 16 amino acids.

The chain carries TRBV5-5 and TRBJ2-3, with TRBD2 matching 8 bases. V shed 0 bases, J shed 5 bases, and the junction held 2 bases outside the gene matches. Germline V gene data show CDR1 as SGHKS and CDR2 as YYEKEE (reference sequence). The CDR3 contains 14 residues. CDR3 sequence (DNA): TGTGCCAGCAGCTTGGTGCTAGCGGGAGATACGCAGTATTTT. Translation gives CASSLVLAGDTQYF.

The CDR3 coding sequence is TGTGCCTGGAGGGCACTAGCGGGAGGGCCGGGTGAGCAGTACTTC. This translates into CAWRALAGGPGEQYF. The chain is built from TRBV30 and TRBJ2-7; TRBD2 matches at 13 bases. The CDR3 has 15 amino acids. V was pared by 3 bases and J by 7 bases, with 9 bases of the junction left unmatched. CDR1 GTSNPN and CDR2 SVGIG come from the germline V gene (reference sequence). Complete variable domain (other parts from reference TRBV30 and TRBJ2-7): SQTIHQWPATLVQPVGSPLSLECTVEGTSNPNLYWYRQAAGRGLQLLFYSVGIGQISSEVPQNLSASRPQDRQFILSSKKLLLSDSGFYLCAWRALAGGPGEQYFGPGTRLTVT.

V and J are TRBV11-2 and TRBJ2-7, with D unresolved. The germline gives CDR1 SGHAT, CDR2 FQNNGV. The V end was cut by 6 bases, the J end by 3 bases, with 12 bases between. The CDR3 has 13 residues. Written as DNA, the CDR3 is TGTGCCAGCAGTCCCGACACGGACTACGAGCAGTACTTC. This encodes CASSPDTDYEQYF.

The gene calls are TRBV7-8 and TRBJ1-1, with D tentatively TRBD1 (6 bases). Germline V gene data show CDR1 as SGHVS and CDR2 as FQNEAQ. With 5 bases removed from V and 4 bases from J, the gap between germline ends came to 17 bases. This CDR3 has 15 residues. CDR3 region: CASSRSHREGTEAFF. DNA of the CDR3: TGTGCCAGCAGCCGTTCCCACAGGGAGGGCACTGAAGCTTTCTTT.

In this sample, this clone turned up a few times. The chain has TRBV18 and TRBJ2-7, with D perhaps matching TRBD2 (6 bases). V shed 3 bases and J shed 0 bases, with 9 bases lying between them. This CDR3 has 14 amino acids. Germline CDR1 reads KGHSH; CDR2 reads LQKENI. Written as DNA, the CDR3 is TGTGCCAGCTCACCGGGACTGAGCTCCTACGAGCAGTACTTC. This codes for CASSPGLSSYEQYF.

This clone was seen more than once but under ten times. This chain uses TRBV12-1 with TRBJ2-7; whether TRBD2, the table's D call, matches the DNA was not checked. TRBV12-1 is a pseudogene segment. The CDR3 loop spans 19 amino acids. The CDR3 loop is CASSFGSSILVGFSYEQYF. The CDR3 nucleotides are TGTGCCAGCAGCTTTGGTTCCTCGATCCTAGTGGGTTTCTCCTACGAGCAGTACTTC.

This chain uses TRBV6-5 with TRBJ1-3; TRBD1 aligns across 7 bases. Losses at the gene ends were 2 bases for V and 4 bases for J; bases not matched to a gene: 8. The CDR3 has 16 residues. CDR1 and CDR2 (germline): MNHEY, SVGAGI. The CDR3, as DNA: TGTGCCAGCAGTTACACCCTTCCGGGACAGGGAAACACCATATATTTT. It encodes CASSYTLPGQGNTIYF.

The J gene is TRBJ2-5, the V gene TRBV28; TRBD1 is a possible D gene (5 bases). Germline V gene lookup returns CDR1 MDHEN and CDR2 SYDVKM. The CDR3 totals 16 residues. Between the trimmed V and J ends, which lost 1 base and 2 bases, there was a span of 14 bases. The CDR3 bases are TGTGCCAGCAGTTTATATGGACAAGGCAGACAAGAGACCCAGTACTTC. Translated: CASSLYGQGRQETQYF.

The chain has TRBV4-1 and TRBJ2-7; TRBD2 matches at 10 bases. Trimming cost V 2 bases and J 1 base; bases outside gene matches: 5. Germline V gives CDR1 MGHRA, CDR2 YSYEKL. The CDR3 extends over 16 amino acids. The CDR3 region has the DNA TGCGCCAGCAGCCAACTTCTAGCGGGGGTATCCTACGAGCAGTACTTC. This translates into CASSQLLAGVSYEQYF.

This chain joins TRBV28 and TRBJ2-1; 11 nucleotides agree with TRBD2. Germline CDR1 MDHEN, CDR2 SYDVKM. CDR3 length equals 14 residues. Trimming at V came to 6 bases and at J to 4 bases, leaving 2 bases not matched to a gene. CDR3 coding DNA: TGTGCCAGCAGAGGACTAGCGGGTTACAATGAGCAGTTCTTC. It translates to CASRGLAGYNEQFF.

The chain uses TRBV3-1 (or the pseudogene TRBV3-2) and TRBJ1-6; 7 bases match TRBD1. This CDR3 is 14 amino acids long. Germline V lookup: CDR1 LGHDT, CDR2 YNNKEL (reference sequence). V gave up 0 bases and J gave up 13 bases; unmatched junction bases: 6. The CDR3 loop reads CASSQEADRTPLHF. As DNA, the CDR3 is TGTGCCAGCAGCCAAGAAGCGGACAGGACTCCCCTCCACTTT.

The chain carries TRBV18 and TRBJ1-2; possibly TRBD1 for D (5 bases). Deletions cut 3 bases from V and 3 bases from J, with 14 bases between. The germline V gene has CDR1 KGHSH and CDR2 LQKENI. The length of the CDR3 is 15 residues. The CDR3 sequence: CASSPGTQDHYGYTF. The CDR3 DNA reads as TGTGCCAGCTCACCGGGGACTCAGGATCACTATGGCTACACCTTC. The full variable domain, its missing parts supplied by reference TRBV18 and TRBJ1-2, is NAGVMQNPRHLVRRRGQEARLRCSPMKGHSHVYWYRQLPEEGLKFMVYLQKENIIDESGMPKERFSAEFPKEGPSILRIQQVVRGDSAAYFCASSPGTQDHYGYTFGSGTRLTVV.

There are a few counts of this clone. The chain links TRBV28 to TRBJ2-1; possible D gene TRBD2, 5 bases. The germline CDR1 and CDR2 sequences are MDHEN and SYDVKM. This CDR3 is built from 15 residues. Trimming shortened V by 6 bases and J by 0 bases, and 12 bases separated the two germline ends. CDR3: CASRKSGGSYNEQFF. The CDR3 bases are TGTGCCAGCAGGAAAAGCGGTGGCTCCTACAATGAGCAGTTCTTC.

The V and J genes are TRBV6-5 and TRBJ2-7; no clear D gene. V was clipped by 2 bases and J by 5 bases, with 7 bases between them. This CDR3 has 12 residues. Looked up from germline, CDR1 is MNHEY and CDR2 is SVGAGI. Here the CDR3 reads CASSYSGDEQYF. The DNA for the CDR3 is TGTGCCAGCAGTTACAGTGGAGACGAGCAGTACTTC.

This rearrangement joins TRBV6-5 to TRBJ1-2; perhaps TRBD1 as D (6 bases). The V end lost 5 bases, the J end lost 4 bases, and 17 bases lay between the germline ends. The CDR3 runs to 15 residues. The germline V gene has CDR1 MNHEY and CDR2 SVGAGI. CDR3 residues: CASSTYREGSYGYTF. CDR3 in DNA: TGTGCCAGCAGTACCTACAGGGAGGGTAGCTATGGCTACACCTTC.

As concerns this clone: This sample includes further DNA sequences coding for the same CDR3. The V gene is TRBV19, the J gene TRBJ1-2, with TRBD1 matching 8 bases. This CDR3 has 13 amino acids. Germline CDR1 LNHDA, CDR2 SQIVND (reference sequence). The V gene end was trimmed by 5 bases and the J gene end by 4 bases; junction bases not matched to a gene: 3. The CDR3: CASSPGTGYGYTF. The CDR3 DNA sequence: TGTGCCAGTAGTCCCGGGACAGGCTATGGCTACACCTTC.